A selection of T cell receptor beta chains follows, all from one sample in a study of T cells in localized non-small cell lung cancer. Assay: immunoSEQ multiplex PCR; the TCRdb copy retains only in-frame clones and omits some. The sample records 5,500 to 7,000 clones, 70% to 85% being singletons. The sample consisted of peripheral blood mononuclear cells, taken before any cancer treatment. The receptors shown here come from a female donor older than 55 with stage II lung adenocarcinoma. Both conserved end residues are part of each CDR3. The D gene is left open where the match is weak. Clone size is shown for a subset of rows, as once, few, many or a class of expanded clone.

J gene	clone size	D gene	V gene	CDR3 DNA	CDR3 protein
TRBJ1-1	.	.	TRBV7-9	TGTGCCAGCAGCACGACGGTGGACACTGAAGCTTTCTTT	CASSTTVDTEAFF
TRBJ2-5	medium-sized	.	TRBV6-5	TGTGCCAGCAGAGTATCACCCTTAGAGACCCAGTACTTC	CASRVSPLETQYF
TRBJ1-1	few	.	TRBV20-1	TGCAGTGCTCCCACGGAAACTGAAGCTTTCTTT	CSAPTETEAFF
TRBJ2-2	once	.	TRBV9	TGTGCCAGCAGCGTCTCTAGGTACAGGGAGGTCACCGGGGAGCTGTTTTTT	CASSVSRYREVTGELFF
TRBJ1-3	.	.	TRBV14	TGTGCCAGCAGCTCTTATGCGGGAAACACCATATATTTT	CASSSYAGNTIYF
TRBJ1-2	.	.	TRBV5-6	TGTGCCAGCAGCCCCATAGCAGGAGGCTACACCTTC	CASSPIAGGYTF
TRBJ1-1	.	.	TRBV7-9	TGTGCCAGCAGCTACTCTAGGGGGGAAACTGAAGCTTTCTTT	CASSYSRGETEAFF
TRBJ2-7	.	TRBD2	TRBV7-9	TGTGCCAGCAGCTGGCGGGAGACCTCCTACGAGCAGTACTTC	CASSWRETSYEQYF
TRBJ1-2	.	.	TRBV25-1	TGTGCCAGCAAGACAGAGAATTCCTATGGCTACACCTTC	CASKTENSYGYTF
TRBJ1-2	.	.	TRBV29-1	TGCAGCGTCCCGCCCCCTGAGGGGGGGGCCGGTGGCTACACCTTC	CSVPPPEGGAGGYTF
TRBJ2-3	.	TRBD2	TRBV5-1	TGCGCCAGCAGCTTGGCGGGGGGTTCATCATCAGATACGCAGTATTTT	CASSLAGGSSSDTQYF
TRBJ2-2	.	TRBD1	TRBV6-6	TGTGCCAGCAGTTCGGACAGGGGGGCCGGGGAGCTGTTTTTT	CASSSDRGAGELFF
TRBJ1-2	few	.	TRBV28	TGTGCCAGCGCCGACGTGGTTAACTATGGCTACACCTTC	CASADVVNYGYTF
TRBJ1-5	.	.	TRBV9	TGTGCCAGCAGCGTAGGAGGTTTAAGCAATCAGCCCCAGCATTTT	CASSVGGLSNQPQHF